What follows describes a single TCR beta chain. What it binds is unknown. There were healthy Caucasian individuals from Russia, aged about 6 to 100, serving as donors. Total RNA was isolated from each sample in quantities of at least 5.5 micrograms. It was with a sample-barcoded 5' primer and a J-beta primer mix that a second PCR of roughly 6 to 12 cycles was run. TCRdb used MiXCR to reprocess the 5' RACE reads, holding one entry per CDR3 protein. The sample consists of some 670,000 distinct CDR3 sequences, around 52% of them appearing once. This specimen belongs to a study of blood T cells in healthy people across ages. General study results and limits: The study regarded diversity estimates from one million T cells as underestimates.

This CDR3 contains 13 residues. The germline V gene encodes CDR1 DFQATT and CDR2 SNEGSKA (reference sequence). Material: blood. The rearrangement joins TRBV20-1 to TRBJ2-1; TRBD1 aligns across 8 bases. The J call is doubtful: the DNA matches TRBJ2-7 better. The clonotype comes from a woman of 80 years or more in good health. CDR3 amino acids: CSARQGRLDEQYF. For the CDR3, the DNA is TGCAGTGCTCGACAGGGGAGGCTCGATGAGCAGTACTTC.